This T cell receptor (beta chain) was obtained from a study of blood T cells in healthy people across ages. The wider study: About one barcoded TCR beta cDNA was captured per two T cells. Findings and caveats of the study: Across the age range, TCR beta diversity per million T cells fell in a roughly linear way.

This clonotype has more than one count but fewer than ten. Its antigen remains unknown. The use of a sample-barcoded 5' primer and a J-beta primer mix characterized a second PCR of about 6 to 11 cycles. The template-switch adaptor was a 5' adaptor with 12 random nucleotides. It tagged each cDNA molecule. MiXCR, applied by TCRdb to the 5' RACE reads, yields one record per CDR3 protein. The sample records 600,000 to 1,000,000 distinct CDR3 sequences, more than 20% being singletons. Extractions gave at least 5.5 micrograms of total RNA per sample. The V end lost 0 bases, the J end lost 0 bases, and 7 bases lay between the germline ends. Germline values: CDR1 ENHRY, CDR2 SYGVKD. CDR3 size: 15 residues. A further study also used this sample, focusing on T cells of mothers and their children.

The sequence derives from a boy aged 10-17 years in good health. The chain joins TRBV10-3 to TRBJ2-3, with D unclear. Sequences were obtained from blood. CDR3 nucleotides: TGTGCCATCAGTGAGTCGATGGGTAGCACAGATACGCAGTATTTT. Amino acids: CAISESMGSTDTQYF.